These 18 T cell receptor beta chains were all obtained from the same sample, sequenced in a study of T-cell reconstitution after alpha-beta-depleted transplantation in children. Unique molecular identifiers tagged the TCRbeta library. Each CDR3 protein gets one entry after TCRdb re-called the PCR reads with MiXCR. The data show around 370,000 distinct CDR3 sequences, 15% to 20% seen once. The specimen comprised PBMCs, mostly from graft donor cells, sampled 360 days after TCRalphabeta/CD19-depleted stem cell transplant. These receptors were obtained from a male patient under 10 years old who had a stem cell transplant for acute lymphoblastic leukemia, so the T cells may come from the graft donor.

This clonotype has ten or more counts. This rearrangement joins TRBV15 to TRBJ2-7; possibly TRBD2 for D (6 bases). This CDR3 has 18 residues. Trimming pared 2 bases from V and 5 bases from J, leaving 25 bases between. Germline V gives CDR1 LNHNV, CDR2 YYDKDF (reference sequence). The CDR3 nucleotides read TGTGCCACCAGCAGACCGGGAGACTTACTTCGTAGGGGTGACGAGCAGTACTTC. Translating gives CATSRPGDLLRRGDEQYF.

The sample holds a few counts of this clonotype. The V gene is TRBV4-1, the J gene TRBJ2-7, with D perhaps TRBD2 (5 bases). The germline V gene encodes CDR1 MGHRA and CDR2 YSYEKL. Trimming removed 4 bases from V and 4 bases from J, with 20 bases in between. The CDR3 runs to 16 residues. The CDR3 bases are TGCGCCAGCAGCCCATCCCCAGCCCAGGACTCGTACGAGCAGTACTTC. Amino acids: CASSPSPAQDSYEQYF.

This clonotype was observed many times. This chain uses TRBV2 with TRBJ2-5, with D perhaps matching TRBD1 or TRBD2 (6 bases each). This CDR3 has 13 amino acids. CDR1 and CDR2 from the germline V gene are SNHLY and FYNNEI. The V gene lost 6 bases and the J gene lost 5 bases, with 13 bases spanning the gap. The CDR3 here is CASRVGGAETQYF. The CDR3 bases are TGTGCCAGCAGAGTCGGGGGCGCCGAGACCCAGTACTTC.

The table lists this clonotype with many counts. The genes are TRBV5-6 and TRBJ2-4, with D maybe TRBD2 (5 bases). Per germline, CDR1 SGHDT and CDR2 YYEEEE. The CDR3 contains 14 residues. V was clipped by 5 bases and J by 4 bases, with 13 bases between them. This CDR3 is CASRPGWEKNIQYF. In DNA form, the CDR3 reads TGTGCCAGCAGGCCCGGATGGGAGAAAAACATTCAGTACTTC.

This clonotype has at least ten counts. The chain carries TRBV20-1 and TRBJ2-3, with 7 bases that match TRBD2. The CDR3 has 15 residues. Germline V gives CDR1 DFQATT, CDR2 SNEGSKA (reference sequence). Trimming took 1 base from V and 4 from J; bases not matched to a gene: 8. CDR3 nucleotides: TGCAGTGCTAGAGTCCCGGGACTAAATCCAGATACGCAGTATTTT. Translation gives CSARVPGLNPDTQYF.

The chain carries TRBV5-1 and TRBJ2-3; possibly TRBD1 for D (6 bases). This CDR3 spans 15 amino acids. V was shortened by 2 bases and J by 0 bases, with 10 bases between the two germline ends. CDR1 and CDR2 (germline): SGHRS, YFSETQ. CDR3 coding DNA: TGCGCCAGCAGCTTACAGGGTTCTAGCACAGATACGCAGTATTTT. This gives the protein CASSLQGSSTDTQYF.

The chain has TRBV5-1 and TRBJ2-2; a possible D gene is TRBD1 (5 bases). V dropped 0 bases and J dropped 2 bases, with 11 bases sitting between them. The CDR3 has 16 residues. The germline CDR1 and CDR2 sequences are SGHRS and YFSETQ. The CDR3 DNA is TGCGCCAGCAGCTTGGACCCAGGGCTAAACACCGGGGAGCTGTTTTTT. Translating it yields CASSLDPGLNTGELFF.

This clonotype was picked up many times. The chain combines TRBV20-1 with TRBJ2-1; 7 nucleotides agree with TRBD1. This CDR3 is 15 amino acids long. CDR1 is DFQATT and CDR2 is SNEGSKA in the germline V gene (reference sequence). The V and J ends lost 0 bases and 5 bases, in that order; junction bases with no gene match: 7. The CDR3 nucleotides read TGCAGTGCTAGAGATGGAGGACAGGTCCACAATGAGCAGTTCTTC. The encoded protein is CSARDGGQVHNEQFF.

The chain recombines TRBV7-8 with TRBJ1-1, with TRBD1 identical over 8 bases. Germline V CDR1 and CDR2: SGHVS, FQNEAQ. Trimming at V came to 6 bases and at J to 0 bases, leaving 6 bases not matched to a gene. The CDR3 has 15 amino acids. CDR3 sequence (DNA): TGTGCCAGCAGTTTAACAGGGGGACTGAACACTGAAGCTTTCTTT. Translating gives CASSLTGGLNTEAFF.

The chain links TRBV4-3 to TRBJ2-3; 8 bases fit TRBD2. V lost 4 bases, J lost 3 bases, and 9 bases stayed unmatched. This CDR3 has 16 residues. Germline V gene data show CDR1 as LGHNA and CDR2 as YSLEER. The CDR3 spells CASSPGPGLGTDTQYF. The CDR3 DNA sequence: TGCGCCAGCAGCCCAGGACCGGGACTAGGGACAGATACGCAGTATTTT.

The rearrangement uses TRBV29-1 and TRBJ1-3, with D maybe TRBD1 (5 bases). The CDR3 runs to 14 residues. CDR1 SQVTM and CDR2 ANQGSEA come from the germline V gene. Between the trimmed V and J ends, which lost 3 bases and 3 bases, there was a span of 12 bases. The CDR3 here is CSVERGIGGNTIYF. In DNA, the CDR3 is TGCAGCGTTGAGCGGGGGATTGGTGGAAACACCATATATTTT.

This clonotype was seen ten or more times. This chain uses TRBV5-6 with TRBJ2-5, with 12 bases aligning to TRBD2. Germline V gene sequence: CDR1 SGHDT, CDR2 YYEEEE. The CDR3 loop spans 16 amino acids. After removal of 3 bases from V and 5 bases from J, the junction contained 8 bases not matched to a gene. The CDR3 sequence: CASSSSTSGSWETQYF. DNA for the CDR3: TGTGCCAGCAGCTCCTCGACTAGCGGGAGTTGGGAGACCCAGTACTTC.

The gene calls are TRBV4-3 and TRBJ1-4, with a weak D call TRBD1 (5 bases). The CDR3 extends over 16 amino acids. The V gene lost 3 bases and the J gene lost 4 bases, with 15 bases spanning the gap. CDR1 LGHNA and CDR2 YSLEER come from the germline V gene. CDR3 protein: CASSQAGHPSNEKLFF. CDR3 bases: TGCGCCAGCAGCCAGGCTGGACACCCAAGTAATGAAAAACTGTTTTTT.

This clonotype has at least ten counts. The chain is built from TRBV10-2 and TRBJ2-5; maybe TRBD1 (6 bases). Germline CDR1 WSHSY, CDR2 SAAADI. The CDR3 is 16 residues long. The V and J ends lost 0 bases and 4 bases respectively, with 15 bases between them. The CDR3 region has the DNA TGCGCCAGCAGTGAGTCACAGGGAGATTCAGTAGAGACCCAGTACTTC. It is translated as CASSESQGDSVETQYF.

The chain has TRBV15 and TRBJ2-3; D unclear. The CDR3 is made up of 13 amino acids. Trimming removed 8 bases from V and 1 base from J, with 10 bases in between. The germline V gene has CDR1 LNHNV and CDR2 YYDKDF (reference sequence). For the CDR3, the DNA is TGTGCCACCGGCCTCTGGCGCACAGATACGCAGTATTTT. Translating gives CATGLWRTDTQYF.

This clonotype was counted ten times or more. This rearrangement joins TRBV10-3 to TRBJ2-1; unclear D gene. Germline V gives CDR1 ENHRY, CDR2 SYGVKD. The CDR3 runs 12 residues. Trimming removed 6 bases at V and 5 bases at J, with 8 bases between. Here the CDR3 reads CAIRTLNNEQFF. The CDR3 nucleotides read TGTGCCATCAGAACACTAAACAATGAGCAGTTCTTC.

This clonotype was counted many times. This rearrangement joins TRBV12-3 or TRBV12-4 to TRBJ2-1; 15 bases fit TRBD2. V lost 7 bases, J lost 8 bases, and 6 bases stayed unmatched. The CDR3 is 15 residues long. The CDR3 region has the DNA TGTGCCAGCACCTTACGGACTAGCGGGAGGGATGAGCAGTTCTTC. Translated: CASTLRTSGRDEQFF.

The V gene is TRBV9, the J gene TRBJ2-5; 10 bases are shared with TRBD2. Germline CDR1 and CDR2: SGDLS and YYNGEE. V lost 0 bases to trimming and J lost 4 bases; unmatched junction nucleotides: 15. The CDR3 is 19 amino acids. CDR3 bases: TGTGCCAGCAGCGTAGATCCCACCTGGTCTAGCGGGAGAGGAGAGACCCAGTACTTC. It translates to CASSVDPTWSSGRGETQYF.